A selection of T cell receptor beta chains follows, all from one sample in a study of T cells in Graves' hyperthyroidism and ophthalmopathy. MiXCR, run by TCRdb on the multiplex PCR reads, gives a single entry per CDR3 protein. This sample yields around 700,000 distinct CDR3 sequences, of which 30% to 40% are seen a single time; more than 25% belongs to the top ten. Sequencing input: blood. These receptors all come from a woman aged 40 to 55 with Graves' hyperthyroidism. Each CDR3 is given with its conserved first and last residue.

TRBV11-2 CASNPEAGNTGELFF
TRBV7-3 CASSLLGRLNSPLHF
TRBV12-3/TRBV12-4 CASSLIRGPSNYGYTF
TRBV12-3/TRBV12-4 CASSLHTSNQPQHF
TRBV10-3 CATSPTENTEAFF
TRBV12-3/TRBV12-4 CASIAAGSWASQEAQYF
TRBV4-3 CASSQVGRGQETQYF
TRBV7-3 CASSPQRGPYNEQFF
TRBV7-6 CASTSPIGSSGNTIYF
TRBV7-8 CASSLGGTSGRLPPHEQYF
TRBV29-1 CSVENRGEANYGYTF
TRBV20-1 CSARDRQLNTEAFF
TRBV6-2/TRBV6-3 CASRPDREGNTEAFF
TRBV15 CATSSWEADYDYTF
TRBV20-1 CRMEQTSTEAFF
TRBV10-1 CASARTGWNEQFF
TRBV20-1 CSANGLAGKETQYF
TRBV19 CASSPRGVQAEAFF
TRBV11-3 CASSFLRGSAYEQYF
TRBV24-1 CATSGDTGELFF
TRBV29-1 CSVVGDREFYEQYF
TRBV29-1 CSVVRGTYGYTF
TRBV19 CASSVTGGPYGYTF
TRBV10-1 CASSPMDRGQETQYF
TRBV19 CASSIGGFGSPLHF
TRBV19 CASTGGSQETQYF
TRBV24-1 CATSDLQDRAGAQYF
TRBV7-9 CASSQGLQGTDTRYF
TRBV5-1 CASSQAKSPVRPEAFF
TRBV2 CASRGLGTGSYEQYF
TRBV10-3 CAISENSDYGYTF
TRBV2 CAGRPTGDDNSPLHF
TRBV20-1 CSAPGGAGRHNSPLHF
TRBV11-2 CASSFSWGAGNTEAFF
TRBV6-4 CASSAEMWTEAFF
TRBV4-3 CASSQEDREGYGYTF
TRBV4-2 CASSQGGAWTNEKLFF
TRBV11-2 CASLQGGPMMGGYTF
TRBV6-5 CASSYSVTGRYEQYF
TRBV12-3/TRBV12-4 CASSALGGWREQYF
TRBV5-5 CASSRLGQQETQYF